These 11 T cell receptor beta chains share one sample of origin, sequenced in a study of T cell repertoires in cytomegalovirus infection. These receptors' antigens are unknown. MiXCR, run by TCRdb on the reads, gives a single entry per CDR3 protein. Of hundreds of thousands of distinct CDR3 sequences in the sample, around 31% are singletons; the top ten hold roughly 18%. Sequences were derived from cultured PBMCs, sampled from culture after CMV antigen stimulation. These TCRs come from a human donor in good health (CMV status not recorded). Some clones in this sample may be carry-over from other donors' samples.

The V and J genes are TRBV20-1 and TRBJ2-7, with TRBD2 matching over 7 bases. V was clipped by 6 bases and J by 4 bases; unmatched bases: 9. CDR1 and CDR2 from the germline V gene are DFQATT and SNEGSKA (reference sequence). This CDR3 region has 13 residues. In nucleotides, the CDR3 is TGCAGTGCCTACCTGGGGGGGGGTTACGAGCAGTACTTC. Translation: CSAYLGGGYEQYF.

The gene calls are TRBV7-9 and TRBJ2-2; D perhaps matches TRBD1 (5 bases). V lost 3 bases to trimming and J lost 7 bases, with 18 bases between them. The CDR3 spans 16 residues. Germline CDR1 reads SEHNR; CDR2 reads FQNEAQ (reference sequence). CDR3 coding DNA: TGTGCCAGCAGCTTCTCCCAGGGATTTCGTGGCGGGGAGCTGTTTTTT. Protein sequence: CASSFSQGFRGGELFF.

Details on this clonotype: No conserved phenylalanine or tryptophan is present at the end of the CDR3, so a read error is the likely explanation. The rearrangement links TRBV20-1 to TRBJ1-5, with D perhaps matching TRBD1 (5 bases). V was trimmed by 3 bases and J by 3 bases, leaving 21 bases between them. The CDR3 consists of 17 residues. In germline, CDR1 is DFQATT, CDR2 SNEGSKA (reference sequence). CDR3 nucleotides: TGCAGTGCTAGGAGGGGACGGGCCTCATCAAACAATCAGCCCCAGCATTCT. Its translation is CSARRGRASSNNQPQHS.

The rearrangement joins TRBV7-2 to TRBJ1-5, with D perhaps TRBD1 (6 bases). Trimming left V 3 bases short and J 4 bases short, with 13 bases between. This CDR3 is 15 amino acids long. The germline V gene has CDR1 SGHTA and CDR2 FQGNSA. The CDR3 region has the DNA TGTGCCAGCAGCTTTAGGACAGTAGGGAATCAGCCCCAGCATTTT. It yields the protein CASSFRTVGNQPQHF.

The V gene is TRBV6-1, the J gene TRBJ2-5, with a tentative D call TRBD2 (5 bases). Looked up from germline, CDR1 is MNHNS and CDR2 is SASEGT. V was pared by 1 base and J by 7 bases, with 25 bases between. CDR3 length: 18 residues. The CDR3 nucleotides read TGTGCCAGCAGTGAAGGGTGGGCGCGCGCAGGCTCCCGGGGGACCCAGTACTTC. It yields the protein CASSEGWARAGSRGTQYF.

This rearrangement joins TRBV7-8 to TRBJ2-7; D not resolved. The CDR3 is 17 residues long. Trimming removed 2 bases from V and 2 bases from J, with 19 bases in between. Germline CDR1 reads SGHVS; CDR2 reads FQNEAQ. CDR3 amino acids: CASSLNFDVSTAYEQYF. Here the CDR3 DNA reads TGTGCCAGCAGCTTAAATTTTGACGTATCCACCGCCTACGAGCAGTACTTC.

A few counts support this clonotype. The V and J genes are TRBV4-1 and TRBJ1-1; D is undetermined. This CDR3 region has 13 residues. V lost 4 bases, J lost 7 bases, and 13 bases lay in between. Germline lookup yields CDR1 MGHRA and CDR2 YSYEKL. In nucleotides, the CDR3 is TGCGCCAGCAGCCCCAGGACTCTCATTGAAGCTTTCTTT. Residues: CASSPRTLIEAFF.

The chain recombines TRBV7-9 with TRBJ2-1; maybe TRBD2 (5 bases). Trimming cost V 6 bases and J 6 bases, with 15 bases left between them. Germline CDR1 and CDR2: SEHNR and FQNEAQ (reference sequence). The CDR3 totals 14 residues. CDR3 sequence reads: CASSHAGLGNEQFF. In DNA form, the CDR3 reads TGTGCCAGCAGTCATGCGGGTCTGGGCAATGAGCAGTTCTTC.

V usage is TRBV5-5 and J usage is TRBJ2-1; D perhaps matches TRBD1 (5 bases). The CDR3 has 15 amino acids. Trimming took 3 bases from V and 4 from J, leaving 14 bases between them. Per the germline V gene, CDR1 is SGHKS and CDR2 is YYEKEE (reference sequence). CDR3 sequence: CASSSLPKGYNEQFF. The DNA of the CDR3 is TGTGCCAGCAGCTCTCTACCCAAGGGGTACAATGAGCAGTTCTTC.

This clonotype came up a few times. The CDR3 loop is CASSSWDRETQYF. CDR3 DNA: TGTGCCAGCAGCTCTTGGGACCGTGAGACCCAGTACTTC. The rearrangement uses TRBV5-6 and TRBJ2-5; D is possibly TRBD1 or TRBD2 (5 bases each). Trimming cost V 3 bases and J 5 bases, with 11 bases left between them. This CDR3 region has 13 residues. CDR1 is SGHDT, CDR2 YYEEEE, per germline.

The chain employs TRBV3-1 and TRBJ2-1, with TRBD1 matching 9 bases. Germline V gene lookup returns CDR1 LGHDT and CDR2 YNNKEL (reference sequence). This CDR3 contains 16 residues. After removal of 1 base from V and 2 bases from J, the junction contained 3 bases not matched to a gene. CDR3 loop: CASSQGRDRAYNEQFF. CDR3 DNA: TGTGCCAGCAGCCAAGGCCGGGACAGGGCCTACAATGAGCAGTTCTTC.